This T cell receptor beta chain was profiled in a study of CD8 T cells in Susac syndrome (dated by TCRdb to the late 2010s). With respect to the entire study: Whether CD8+ T cell activation and differentiation in Susac syndrome was antigen driven was tested using repertoire sequencing. Clonality of the CD8+ T cell repertoire was compared between about a dozen healthy donors, 14 Susac syndrome patients and some 15 multiple sclerosis patients. The investigation overall reported the following: The number of individuals in the TCR sequencing and HLA analysis was acknowledged as relatively small.

RNA was extracted using the RNeasy kit, and roughly 0.45 to 1 ug of the RNA was reverse transcribed with random hexamers. The immunoSEQ multiplex PCR assay, covering 54 Vbeta and 13 Jbeta segments, was used to amplify TCR beta CDR3 regions. Bias from PCR amplification was corrected by using a synthetic template baseline for primer optimization and for computational correction. Regarding the original processing steps: Reads were annotated to V, D and J genes according to IMGT and were analyzed with immunoSEQ Analyzer, with only productive sequences retained. Clonality was calculated as one minus the Shannon entropy normalized by log2 of the number of productive unique sequences. Public and private clones were assessed among the 100 most prevalent clones of each patient and control. Clones were defined as Susac-specific if absent from the healthy and MS cohorts, from approximately 1,100 published viral clones and from other ImmuneACCESS disease sequences. TCRdb handled the public reads itself, with Q25 trimming in fastp and clone calling in MiXCR, and kept productive beta chains. Each CDR3 protein appears once, grouped with its most common genes and DNA. TCRdb's processing, not the study's, gives the V and J calls here. Recorded for this sample are 330,000 or so distinct CDR3 sequences; approximately 90% of them occurred a single time. Approximately 0.2% of the sample is taken by the ten largest.

From the germline V gene (reference sequence), CDR1 is SEHNR and CDR2 is FQNEAQ. From cysteine to phenylalanine, the CDR3 is 15 amino acids long. The retained sequence is limited to the CDR3, 45 bases, with the frame set at the first base. V is cut by 4 bases and J by 4 bases, and the space between the germline ends is 15 bases. Peripheral blood CD8+ and CD4+ T cells from healthy donors, Susac syndrome patients and multiple sclerosis patients were profiled by high-throughput TCR beta sequencing. The multiple sclerosis controls were treatment-naive patients who had stable or active relapsing-remitting disease and met the revised McDonald criteria. CD8+ TEMRA cells were enriched by FACS, while bulk CD8+ and CD4+ T cells were purified by magnetic negative isolation. Blood was collected in EDTA tubes and processed within 24 hours, with PBMCs isolated through density gradient centrifugation. PBMCs intended for TCR sequencing were cryopreserved in liquid nitrogen and thawed later in a water bath at 37 degrees C. The sorted or isolated CD4+, CD8+ and CD8+ TEMRA cells reached a purity of at least 90%.

About this clonotype: Its binding antigen is unknown. The input lacks base qualities; no much larger clone sits a single base away.

The sequence derives from a human donor with multiple sclerosis. The chain uses TRBV7-9 and TRBJ2-3; 6 matching bases give a weak D call of TRBD2. The sample comprised CD8+ T cells from PBMCs. CDR3 reads: CASSSRVAVSDTQYF. The nucleotide sequence is TGTGCCAGCAGCTCCCGGGTAGCGGTTTCAGATACGCAGTATTTT.